This is a list of T cell receptor beta chains from one sample in a study of human T cells and chemical hapten exposure. TCRdb passed the RACE reads through MiXCR, listing each CDR3 protein once. The repertoire consists of just over 95,000 distinct CDR3 sequences, with roughly a quarter occurring once and the leading ten covering approximately 10%. The specimen was whole blood, collected in connection with sensitization to the hapten diphenylcyclopropenone (DPC). Source of these receptors: a middle-aged man with alopecia areata. Some clones in this sample may be carry-over from other donors' samples. CDR3s include the opening cysteine and the closing phenylalanine or tryptophan. The D gene is left open where the match is weak. For some rows the clone size is stated as once, few or many, or as a class when expanded; others skip it.

d_call	v_call	cdr3_length	clone_size	j_call	cdr3_aa	cdr3_nt
TRBD2	TRBV11-3	15	once	TRBJ2-3	CASSFRAGSTDTQYF	TGTGCCAGCAGCTTTCGAGCGGGAAGCACAGATACGCAGTATTTT
TRBD1	TRBV6-2/TRBV6-3	17	few	TRBJ2-6	CASSSGTGASGANVLTF	TGTGCCAGCAGTTCCGGGACAGGGGCCTCTGGGGCCAACGTCCTGACTTTC
.	TRBV9	15	.	TRBJ2-7	CASSALPGRASEQYF	TGTGCCAGCAGCGCGCTCCCGGGACGAGCATCCGAGCAGTACTTC
.	TRBV6-1	14	.	TRBJ2-3	CASRGLGVLDTQYF	TGTGCCAGCAGGGGGCTAGGGGTATTAGATACGCAGTATTTT
TRBD1	TRBV27	13	.	TRBJ1-2	CASSFQGQRFYTF	TGTGCCAGCAGTTTCCAGGGACAGCGCTTCTACACCTTC
TRBD2	TRBV5-4	16	.	TRBJ2-1	CASSAKAGGVLDEQFF	TGTGCCAGCAGCGCGAAGGCGGGGGGCGTACTGGATGAGCAGTTCTTC
TRBD2	TRBV5-1	16	few	TRBJ2-1	CASSPQGTSLQNEQFF	TGCGCCAGCAGCCCCCAGGGGACTAGTCTTCAGAATGAGCAGTTCTTC
.	TRBV20-1	13	.	TRBJ1-6	CSARDTANSPLHF	TGCAGTGCTAGAGATACTGCCAATTCACCCCTCCACTTT
.	TRBV6-6	15	.	TRBJ2-7	CASRPLPGSSYEQYF	TGTGCCAGCAGGCCCCTGCCAGGAAGCTCCTACGAGCAGTACTTC
.	TRBV7-9	16	many	TRBJ2-5	CASSFPSTQSQETQYF	TGTGCCAGCAGCTTCCCCTCGACTCAATCCCAAGAGACCCAGTACTTC
.	TRBV6-2/TRBV6-3	16	.	TRBJ1-1	CASSSFEPGTNTEAFF	TGTGCCAGCAGCTCCTTCGAGCCGGGGACTAACACTGAAGCTTTCTTT
.	TRBV5-4	14	few	TRBJ1-6	CASSFQTWNSPLHF	TGTGCCAGCAGCTTCCAGACATGGAATTCACCCCTCCACTTT
.	TRBV20-1	15	few	TRBJ2-7	CSARAVRPRRAEQYF	TGCAGTGCTAGAGCGGTTCGGCCTAGGCGAGCCGAGCAGTACTTC
.	TRBV7-2	14	few	TRBJ2-3	CASSPSQNTDTQYF	TGTGCCAGCAGCCCCTCACAGAACACAGATACGCAGTATTTT
TRBD1	TRBV6-5	14	.	TRBJ1-3	CASSRDRSGNTIYF	TGTGCCAGTTCCCGGGACAGATCTGGAAACACCATATATTTT
TRBD1	TRBV6-4	17	.	TRBJ1-1	CASSESGTGDFWTEAFF	TGTGCCAGCAGTGAGTCCGGGACAGGGGACTTTTGGACTGAAGCTTTCTTT
.	TRBV6-6	16	.	TRBJ2-5	CASSYPDRRGQETQYF	TGTGCCAGCAGTTACCCCGACAGGAGGGGACAAGAGACCCAGTACTTC
.	TRBV2	14	few	TRBJ1-5	CASSSTGFNQPQHF	TGTGCCAGCAGCTCAACTGGCTTCAATCAGCCCCAGCATTTT
.	TRBV25-1	15	.	TRBJ1-5	CASSESSQVNQPQHF	TGTGCCAGCAGTGAATCAAGCCAGGTAAACCAGCCCCAGCATTTT
.	TRBV24-1	16	.	TRBJ2-5	CATSDPLQGPKETQYF	TGTGCCACCAGTGATCCTCTACAGGGACCAAAAGAGACCCAGTACTTC
.	TRBV6-1	12	few	TRBJ1-5	CASSEGTQPQHF	TGTGCCAGCAGTGAAGGAACTCAGCCCCAGCATTTT
.	TRBV5-6	15	.	TRBJ2-6	CASSHPGDGANVLTF	TGTGCCAGCAGCCACCCAGGGGATGGGGCCAACGTCCTGACTTTC
.	TRBV20-1	11	.	TRBJ2-3	CSAKSTDTQYF	TGCAGTGCTAAAAGCACAGATACGCAGTATTTT
.	TRBV28	17	many	TRBJ2-7	CASSPSQKTSGAYEQYF	TGTGCCAGCAGTCCCTCCCAAAAGACGTCGGGAGCCTACGAGCAGTACTTC
TRBD1	TRBV2	14	.	TRBJ1-5	CASSVQGFYQPQHF	TGTGCCAGCAGTGTACAGGGGTTTTATCAGCCCCAGCATTTT
.	TRBV6-5	14	.	TRBJ2-7	CASSTTQPPYEQYF	TGTGCCAGCAGTACGACCCAGCCTCCCTACGAGCAGTACTTC
TRBD1	TRBV7-2	15	.	TRBJ2-7	CASSFVTGDSYEQYF	TGTGCCAGCAGCTTCGTGACAGGGGACTCCTACGAGCAGTACTTC
.	TRBV19	15	.	TRBJ2-3	CASSPRQGRTDTQYF	TGTGCCAGTAGTCCTCGGCAGGGGCGGACAGATACGCAGTATTTT
TRBD2	TRBV28	13	few	TRBJ2-1	CASRASGRGEQFF	TGTGCCAGCAGGGCTAGCGGGAGGGGTGAGCAGTTCTTC
.	TRBV5-1	14	.	TRBJ2-7	CASSLVASSYEQYF	TGCGCCAGCAGCTTGGTAGCAAGCTCCTACGAGCAGTACTTC
TRBD1	TRBV6-5	16	few	TRBJ1-2	CASSYSPRDRDYGYTF	TGTGCCAGCAGTTACTCGCCCCGGGACAGAGACTATGGCTACACCTTC